This is a list of T cell receptor beta chains from one sample in a study of T cells in localized non-small cell lung cancer. TCRdb keeps only in-frame clones here, not all; method: immunoSEQ multiplex PCR. The sample yields 5,500 or so clones, about three fifths seen once. The material sequenced was lymph node tissue, taken before any cancer treatment. These receptors all come from a male donor older than 55 with stage I squamous cell lung carcinoma. CDR3s include the opening cysteine and the closing phenylalanine or tryptophan. Part of the rows lack a size; the others show once, few, many or a class for expanded clones.

TRBV28	TRBJ1-2	.	CASSLENYGYTF
TRBV1	TRBJ2-5	.	CASSQDWIGGETQYF
TRBV7-4	TRBJ1-2	.	CASSSPETGGSDYGYTF
TRBV19	TRBJ2-3	.	CASSQMLEGTQYF
TRBV11-3	TRBJ2-7	.	CASTWGTGAYEQYF
TRBV30	TRBJ1-2	.	CAWSVPLTYGYTF
TRBV6-8	TRBJ1-2	.	CASIDTGTNYGYTF
TRBV9	TRBJ2-2	once	CASSVGGVAGELFF
TRBV11-3	TRBJ2-5	.	CASSQEKRGGETQYF
TRBV29-1	TRBJ2-5	.	CSLMRDRGAQETQYF
TRBV15	TRBJ1-1	few	CATSRDTLNTEAFF
TRBV11-3	TRBJ2-1	.	CASSLQGGYNEQFF
TRBV11-3	TRBJ2-5	.	CASSLLSGAQETQYF
TRBV6-8	TRBJ2-1	.	CASSSLVGLLGNEQFF
TRBV11-3	TRBJ2-7	.	CASSFKGSSGSGHEQYF
TRBV28	TRBJ2-7	once	CASSSSDRVGEQYF
TRBV6-8	TRBJ2-3	few	CASSISRDLGGDTQYF
TRBV18	TRBJ1-1	.	CASSPFRERDTEAFF
TRBV30	TRBJ2-2	.	CAWSATGSGELFF
TRBV19	TRBJ2-2	once	CASRSGMFTGELFF
TRBV30	TRBJ2-7	.	CAWTAGVPEQYF
TRBV11-3	TRBJ1-1	.	CASSFEGMNTEAFF
TRBV30	TRBJ2-7	few	CAWKWIAGGEQYF
TRBV6-8	TRBJ2-7	.	CASSPTGFYEQYF
TRBV28	TRBJ1-1	.	CASSLVTALEAFF
TRBV18	TRBJ2-1	.	CASSPGLAGFSESYNEQFF
TRBV6-9	TRBJ2-2	few	CASSFRSDITGELFF
TRBV19	TRBJ1-1	.	CASSPRGYNTEAFF
TRBV9	TRBJ2-7	.	CASSVGSGREGEQYF
TRBV6-8	TRBJ2-4	few	CASSKGTELAKNIQYF
TRBV4-1	TRBJ2-7	.	CASSQDIRTGSYEQYF
TRBV18	TRBJ2-6	.	CASSPISSGANVLTF
TRBV9	TRBJ2-7	few	CASSDSPRGTYEQYF
TRBV29-1	TRBJ2-2	.	CSVLPGDPVTGELFF
TRBV11-3	TRBJ2-5	few	CANSLDSGGEETQYF
TRBV18	TRBJ2-7	few	CASSPREMYEQYF
TRBV9	TRBJ1-3	few	CASSVVSRSGNTIYF
TRBV19	TRBJ2-1	.	CASTELAGAPYNEQFF
TRBV15	TRBJ1-3	.	CATSSNLGGSSGNTIYF
TRBV19	TRBJ2-1	.	CASTPTSGIYNEQFF
TRBV19	TRBJ2-1	.	CASSIGWRQKFLGNEQFF
TRBV11-3	TRBJ1-3	.	CASSLDRGGNTIYF
TRBV29-1	TRBJ2-2	once	CSVQGPNTGELFF
TRBV19	TRBJ2-7	.	CASSNTGLASYEQYF
TRBV19	TRBJ2-1	.	CASSSRLAGVGNEQFF
TRBV19	TRBJ2-7	once	CASGDRGYEQYF
TRBV19	TRBJ2-7	.	CASSIAGRYEQYF
TRBV9	TRBJ2-7	.	CASSVGVGAGVNEQYF
TRBV18	TRBJ2-1	.	CASSPPGGTNEQFF
TRBV18	TRBJ1-3	.	CASSQQGSGNTIYF
TRBV19	TRBJ2-1	.	CASSGVDARSYNEQFF
TRBV19	TRBJ2-5	once	CASSIRILGLTQETQYF
TRBV19	TRBJ2-1	once	CASSERSYNEQFF
TRBV5-1	TRBJ2-1	.	CASSFQGSRSEQFF
TRBV28	TRBJ1-1	.	CASSVPTSNTEAFF